This T cell receptor (beta chain) was captured by sequencing in a study of blood T cell repertoires in COVID-19. Background on the study: Acute-phase and convalescent COVID-19 samples originated in the United States, Italy and Spain. T cells, B-cell-depleted T cells, or PBMCs supplied cDNA or gDNA.

CDR1 and CDR2 (germline): MGHRA, YSYEKL. CDR3 size: 14 residues. J gave up 4 bases and V 1 base, and 2 bases lay outside the gene matches. Authors' processing steps: By means of reference gene primer amplification, nucleated cell counts were estimated. Method: immunoSEQ multiplex PCR; TCRdb's copy keeps in-frame clones and lacks some. The V and J calls and clone size were taken over from that table, and D and trimming were inferred from the DNA. The table includes more than 85,000 clones, 70% to 90% detected once. This TCR was recovered from a man in his sixties with acute or convalescent COVID-19. The rearrangement joins TRBV4-1 to TRBJ2-5, with 8 positions matching TRBD1. The sequenced material came from peripheral blood. CDR3 coding DNA: TGCGCCAGCAGCCAAGTACAGGGGGTAGAGACCCAGTACTTC. This encodes CASSQVQGVETQYF.